Presented here are 9 T cell receptor beta chains from one specimen sequenced in a study of blood T cells in healthy people across ages. Through a sample-barcoded 5' primer and a J-beta primer mix, a second PCR was run for roughly 6 to 12 cycles. One entry per CDR3 protein results from TCRdb running MiXCR on the 5' RACE reads. The sample includes around 870,000 distinct CDR3 sequences, 29% of them seen just once. Source material: blood. All receptors derive from a woman of 80 years or more in good health.

This clonotype showed up many times. V and J are TRBV11-2 and TRBJ2-7; 9 bases are shared with TRBD2. Trimming at V came to 2 bases and at J to 7 bases, leaving 9 bases not matched to a gene. Germline CDR1 reads SGHAT; CDR2 reads FQNNGV. The CDR3 extends over 15 amino acids. The CDR3 spells CASSLYAGGRREQYF. As DNA, the CDR3 is TGTGCCAGCAGCTTATACGCGGGGGGGCGACGGGAGCAGTACTTC.

The rearrangement joins TRBV11-3 to TRBJ1-1; unclear D gene. CDR3 length: 15 residues. Germline CDR1 is SGHNT and CDR2 is YENEEA. The ends were cut back, 7 bases at V and 5 bases at J, with 20 bases in the middle. The CDR3 coding sequence is TGTGCCAGCACCAAAGCTAGAGGGTCTGGGACTGAAGCTTTCTTT. Translated: CASTKARGSGTEAFF.

This clonotype was picked up many times. V gene TRBV25-1 combines with J gene TRBJ2-5, with D tentatively TRBD1 or TRBD2 (5 bases each). V lost 2 bases and J lost 3, with 19 bases in between. CDR3 size: 17 residues. Germline CDR1 reads MGHDK; CDR2 reads SYGVNS. The CDR3 spells CASSEGFGLGAEETQYF. The CDR3, as DNA: TGTGCCAGCAGTGAAGGGTTCGGGCTCGGGGCGGAAGAGACCCAGTACTTC.

This clonotype was recorded many times. V and J are TRBV20-1 and TRBJ2-7; TRBD1 matches at 7 bases. After removal of 0 bases from V and 7 bases from J, the junction contained 15 bases not matched to a gene. This CDR3 is 16 amino acids long. In germline, CDR1 is DFQATT, CDR2 SNEGSKA (reference sequence). As DNA, the CDR3 is TGCAGTGCTAGAGATCTAGTTGGCGCAGGGGGAGAGGAGCAGTACTTC. Protein sequence: CSARDLVGAGGEEQYF.

This clonotype has just a few counts. This chain uses TRBV10-3 with TRBJ1-5, with D perhaps TRBD1 (5 bases). Germline CDR1 reads ENHRY; CDR2 reads SYGVKD. This CDR3 spans 14 amino acids. The V and J ends lost 0 bases and 7 bases respectively, with 10 bases between them. CDR3 residues: CAISESPGIQPQHF. CDR3 nucleotides: TGTGCCATCAGTGAGTCGCCAGGGATACAGCCCCAGCATTTT.

The V and J genes are TRBV7-2 and TRBJ1-2; D may be TRBD1 (5 bases). CDR3 length: 16 amino acids. Trimming removed 5 bases at V and 5 bases at J, with 21 bases between. CDR1 and CDR2 from the germline V gene are SGHTA and FQGNSA. CDR3 amino acids: CASSPRWGNLEYGYTF. DNA for the CDR3: TGTGCCAGCAGCCCTCGCTGGGGGAATCTGGAGTATGGCTACACCTTC. Drawing the rest from reference TRBV7-2 and TRBJ1-2, the complete variable domain is GAGVSQSPSNKVTEKGKDVELRCDPISGHTALYWYRQSLGQGLEFLIYFQGNSAPDKSGLPSDRFSAERTGGSVSTLTIQRTQQEDSAVYLCASSPRWGNLEYGYTFGSGTRLTVV.

This clonotype was counted at least ten times. The chain recombines TRBV7-6 with TRBJ2-1; tentatively, D is TRBD2 (6 bases). V lost 2 bases and J lost 5, with 13 bases in between. The CDR3 has 15 amino acids. The germline gives CDR1 SGHVS, CDR2 FNYEAQ. CDR3 DNA sequence: TGTGCCAGCAGCTTAAGAGGGATAGCGGACAATGAGCAGTTCTTC. Protein product: CASSLRGIADNEQFF.

There are many counts of this clonotype. The V gene is TRBV6-5, the J gene TRBJ1-5, with D possibly TRBD1 on 5 matching bases. This CDR3 has 14 amino acids. The germline CDR1 and CDR2 sequences are MNHEY and SVGAGI. Trimming removed 6 bases from V and 2 bases from J, with 11 bases in between. The CDR3 loop is CASRQVKGNQPQHF. The CDR3 DNA follows: TGTGCCAGCAGACAGGTCAAAGGCAATCAGCCCCAGCATTTT.

This clonotype has a count of ten or more. The chain employs TRBV30 and TRBJ2-1; D assignment may be TRBD1 or TRBD2 (6 bases each). Trimming stripped 7 bases from V and 6 bases from J, with 22 bases between. The CDR3 runs to 15 residues. Germline CDR1 reads GTSNPN; CDR2 reads SVGIG (reference sequence). The CDR3 DNA sequence: TGTGCCTTCAATACCGGGGGACACTACTTCAATGAGCAGTTCTTC. Translated, it gives CAFNTGGHYFNEQFF.